This TCR beta chain was sequenced during a study of T cells in Graves' hyperthyroidism and ophthalmopathy. Amplification of TCR beta CDR3 regions was performed using RNA transcripts as template. The TCR CDR3 first-round RT-PCR relied on the HTBI primer set. TCRdb processed the multiplex PCR reads anew with MiXCR; each CDR3 protein has one entry. The sample lists approximately 420,000 distinct CDR3 sequences; about 13% were seen once. Ten or more counts support this clonotype. Germline V gene sequence: CDR1 MNHNS, CDR2 SASEGT. Trimming removed 8 bases from V and 6 bases from J; junction bases left unmatched: 1. The CDR3 has 10 residues.

This rearrangement joins TRBV6-1 to TRBJ2-7; 7 bases are a match to TRBD2. This TCR derives from a young woman with Graves' hyperthyroidism. Sequencing input: blood. CDR3 region: CASGGGEQYF. DNA of the CDR3: TGTGCCAGCGGGGGGGGCGAGCAGTACTTC.